A selection of T cell receptor beta chains follows, all from one sample in a study of T cell changes during pregnancy in multiple sclerosis. Produced via immunoSEQ multiplex PCR; TCRdb's table is partial and in-frame only. The sample consists of fewer than 30,000 clones, 90% to 95% of them appearing once. Here the sequenced sample was CD4+ T cells from peripheral blood mononuclear cells, taken in the first trimester of pregnancy. The receptors here all came from a female donor with multiple sclerosis, enrolled in a pregnancy study. The CDR3 runs from the conserved cysteine through the conserved F or W.

V: TRBV7-9
CDR3: CASSPSRGTEAFF

V: TRBV7-3
CDR3: CASSSSGGHNEQFF

V: TRBV5-4
CDR3: CASSLPRDGYTF

V: TRBV6-5
CDR3: CASRPPGVYEQYF

V: TRBV5-4
CDR3: CASQGGGEKKLFF

V: TRBV9
CDR3: CASSVRQPADTQYF

V: TRBV5-8
CDR3: CASSLLGPGEDTQYF

V: TRBV7-9
CDR3: CASSHFRSGTYEQYF

V: TRBV10-3
CDR3: CAIRSSGGRTDTQYF

V: TRBV19
CDR3: CASSRGARGYTF

V: TRBV5-1
CDR3: CASSLAGGLSQETQYF

V: TRBV30
CDR3: CAWSIARGGSSYTF

V: TRBV18
CDR3: CASSPFPPGTANQPQHF

V: TRBV30
CDR3: CAWGRWETATNEKLFF

V: TRBV7-2
CDR3: CASSRGGGANTIYF

V: TRBV7-9
CDR3: CASSRDSAYGYTF

V: TRBV5-1
CDR3: CASREEANIQYF

V: TRBV5-1
CDR3: CASSFHDRDSYEQYF

V: TRBV5-1
CDR3: CASSLEGVQHAFF

V: TRBV4-1
CDR3: CASSHVGHANGYTF

V: TRBV18
CDR3: CASSRGLVNNEQFF

V: TRBV28
CDR3: CAMLAGNTGELFF

V: TRBV7-2
CDR3: CASSLQRGGGQFF

V: TRBV28
CDR3: CASRRTGGETQYF

V: TRBV30
CDR3: CAWSNGAYQPQHF

V: TRBV7-9
CDR3: CASSPRGSTNEKLFF

V: TRBV5-5
CDR3: CASSLGAGEQPQHF

V: TRBV18
CDR3: CASSPIGAPHEAFF

V: TRBV7-9
CDR3: CASSFEETGASRTEAFF

V: TRBV6-5
CDR3: CASSLTVNTEAFF

V: TRBV28
CDR3: CASSTVGGSTDTQYF

V: TRBV7-3
CDR3: CASSLTGRHEQYF

V: TRBV5-5
CDR3: CASSLYSGQGASYNEQFF

V: TRBV30
CDR3: CAWSLTGILNSPLHF

V: TRBV2
CDR3: CASSLDREGEKLFF

V: TRBV5-4
CDR3: CASSLGGGGHYNEQFF

V: TRBV30
CDR3: CAWSVVGGGYEQYF

V: TRBV5-1
CDR3: CASSLAGTSEETQYF

V: TRBV18
CDR3: CASSRQGSNTGELFF

V: TRBV7-2
CDR3: CASSPPRLAGETQYF

V: TRBV5-1
CDR3: CASSLGQGIEKLFF

V: TRBV4-1
CDR3: CASSRWSGDGTEAFF

V: TRBV9
CDR3: CASSVGTPRDTGELFF

V: TRBV25-1
CDR3: CASSAGTGPQETQYF

V: TRBV10-3
CDR3: CAISSQGIIQYF

V: TRBV30
CDR3: CAWSGLAGFETQYF

V: TRBV15
CDR3: CATSRALAGGGETQYF

V: TRBV4-2
CDR3: CASSQPPMRGTGLPRGNTEAFF

V: TRBV7-3
CDR3: CASSFRISGGGDAYEQYF

V: TRBV28
CDR3: CASSFSGGYGDNEQFF

V: TRBV29-1
CDR3: CSVEVGASGNTIYF